A single sample is the source of the 30 T cell receptor beta chains below, sequenced in a study of molecular identifiers for immune sequencing clone quantification. TCRdb re-called the PCR reads with MiXCR, one entry per CDR3 protein. The data show approximately 670,000 distinct CDR3 sequences, nearly 20% seen once. The sample comprised naive CD8+ T cells from blood, with Jurkat cell RNA spiked in. Subset noted: FACS-sorted CD8+CD4-CCR7+CD45RA+ naive T cells. Every receptor here comes from a human donor in good health. Some libraries in this study had Jurkat cell RNA spiked in.

Regarding this clonotype: This may be a read error, as it is one base from a much larger clone. This sequence joins TRBV14 and TRBJ1-1, with D uncertain. Germline CDR1 reads SGHDN; CDR2 reads FVKESK. The CDR3 extends over 14 amino acids. CDR3 loop: CDSSQALWPTEAFF. Written as DNA, the CDR3 is TGTGACAGCAGCCAAGCGCTTTGGCCCACTGAAGCTTTCTTT.

The J gene is TRBJ2-7, the V gene TRBV4-1, with D possibly being TRBD1 (6 bases). In germline, CDR1 is MGHRA, CDR2 YSYEKL. Trimming took off 2 bases at V and 1 base at J, with 12 bases between the two ends. The length of the CDR3 is 15 residues. The CDR3 sequence: CASSQLTGQSYEQYF. The CDR3 DNA reads as TGCGCCAGCAGCCAATTAACCGGACAGTCCTACGAGCAGTACTTC.

This clonotype was seen at least ten times. This rearrangement joins TRBV6-2 or TRBV6-3 to TRBJ1-1; no reliable D call. The CDR3 is 13 residues long. V was clipped by 7 bases and J by 1 base, with 10 bases between them. Germline V gives CDR1 MNHEY, CDR2 SVGEGT. CDR3 nucleotide sequence: TGTGCCAGCAAAGATGCTCAGAACACTGAAGCTTTCTTT. Its translation is CASKDAQNTEAFF.

This clonotype was found many times. The J gene is TRBJ2-3, the V gene TRBV11-2; no clear D. The ends were cut back, 5 bases at V and 3 bases at J, with 15 bases in the middle. The CDR3 spans 15 residues. The V gene's germline CDR1 is SGHAT and CDR2 FQNNGV. CDR3 sequence reads: CASSNLVSITDTQYF. Here the CDR3 DNA reads TGTGCCAGCAGCAATCTCGTATCTATAACAGATACGCAGTATTTT.

DNA of the CDR3: TGTGCCACGGGGACAGTTTACAATCAGCCCCAGCATTTT. This codes for CATGTVYNQPQHF. This rearrangement joins TRBV19 to TRBJ1-5; TRBD1 matches 7 bases. Germline assignment: CDR1 LNHDA and CDR2 SQIVND (reference sequence). CDR3 length: 13 amino acids. Losses at the gene ends were 10 bases for V and 3 bases for J; bases not matched to a gene: 6.

The chain carries TRBV11-3 and TRBJ2-7; the D is unclear. This CDR3 contains 14 residues. V was shortened by 2 bases and J by 6 bases, with 14 bases between the two germline ends. Germline CDR1 is SGHNT and CDR2 is YENEEA. CDR3 protein: CASSLRPVGFEQYF. The CDR3 DNA sequence: TGTGCCAGCAGCTTAAGACCTGTGGGCTTCGAGCAGTACTTC.

About this clonotype: A much larger clone is a single base away; this may be a read error. This rearrangement joins TRBV11-2 to TRBJ2-3, with D perhaps TRBD1 (6 bases). Germline CDR1 SGHAT, CDR2 FQNNGV. This CDR3 is built from 15 residues. The CDR3 sequence: CVSSLGGFSTDTQYF. The CDR3 DNA reads as TGTGTCAGCAGCCTAGGGGGATTTAGCACAGATACGCAGTATTTT.

This clonotype was recorded many times. This chain joins TRBV3-1 and TRBJ2-1; the match to TRBD2 covers 12 bases. The CDR3 has 17 amino acids. The V gene's germline CDR1 is LGHDT and CDR2 YNNKEL (reference sequence). J was trimmed by 5 bases and V by 1 base; bases with no gene match: 6. The CDR3 bases are TGTGCCAGCAGCCAAGCACTAGCGGGAGGCCGCGACAATGAGCAGTTCTTC. This gives the protein CASSQALAGGRDNEQFF.

Comments on this clonotype: Mismatch with germline at one junction end may stem from a read error. V is TRBV6-1 and J is TRBJ2-7, with TRBD2 matching over 10 bases. The CDR3 covers 15 residues. CDR1 and CDR2 from the germline V gene are MNHNS and SASEGT. This chain's CDR3 is CASSIDTSGTYGQYF. CDR3 nucleotides: TGTGCCAGCAGTATTGATACTAGCGGGACCTACGGGCAGTACTTC.

In regard to this clonotype: A much larger clone differs from this one at a single base, so this may be a read error. The chain uses TRBV25-1 and TRBJ2-7, with a possible D match to TRBD2 (5 bases). There are 12 residues in the CDR3. Germline CDR1 reads MGHDK; CDR2 reads SYGVNS. The CDR3 coding sequence is TGTGCCAGCAGTGGGGAGAGCTACGAGCTGTACTTC. This codes for CASSGESYELYF.

This clonotype was seen a few times. This sequence joins TRBV3-1 and TRBJ2-2; the D gene is possibly TRBD2 (6 bases). This CDR3 has 17 residues. V was clipped by 0 bases and J by 5 bases, with 16 bases between them. Looked up from germline, CDR1 is LGHDT and CDR2 is YNNKEL (reference sequence). CDR3 sequence reads: CASSQDYPGSLTGELFF. CDR3 in DNA: TGTGCCAGCAGCCAAGATTACCCCGGGAGTCTTACCGGGGAGCTGTTTTTT.

This clonotype was recorded many times. CDR3 in amino acids: CASSLYLGWNSPLHF. Here the CDR3 DNA reads TGTGCCAGCAGTTTATATCTGGGGTGGAATTCACCCCTCCACTTT. This chain joins TRBV27 and TRBJ1-6; no firm D call. The CDR3 contains 15 residues. CDR1 is MNHEY and CDR2 is SMNVEV in the germline V gene (reference sequence). The germline V and J ends were trimmed by 1 base and 7 bases, with 11 bases remaining between them.

This clonotype has at least ten counts. This chain connects TRBV28 to TRBJ2-5, with unresolved D. Trimming took off 2 bases at V and 4 bases at J, with 11 bases between the two ends. The CDR3 is 14 amino acids. The germline V gene has CDR1 MDHEN and CDR2 SYDVKM. The CDR3 DNA is TGTGCCAGCAGTTTACTTTCAGGAGTAGAGACCCAGTACTTC. Amino acid sequence: CASSLLSGVETQYF.

The CDR3 DNA follows: TGTGCCAGCAGCTTCGGGGAGAGCTCCTACAATGAGCAGTTCTTC. It yields the protein CASSFGESSYNEQFF. The V and J genes are TRBV7-3 and TRBJ2-1; D possibly corresponds to TRBD2 (5 bases). CDR3 length: 15 amino acids. V was trimmed by 3 bases and J by 0 bases, leaving 9 bases between them. CDR1 SGHTA and CDR2 FQGTGA come from the germline V gene.

As for this clonotype: The junction shows a germline mismatch at one end, possibly a read error. V is TRBV6-2 or TRBV6-3 and J is TRBJ2-5; perhaps TRBD2 as D (5 bases). The CDR3 covers 18 residues. Germline V gives CDR1 MNHEY, CDR2 SVGEGT. Written as DNA, the CDR3 is TGTGCCAGCGGTTACTCGATGCCGGGATATAGCTTGGGGGAGACCCAGTACTTC. Protein: CASGYSMPGYSLGETQYF.

The table lists this clonotype with many counts. CDR3 sequence reads: CASSQAYNQPQHF. The CDR3 DNA sequence: TGCGCCAGCAGCCAGGCGTACAATCAGCCCCAGCATTTT. The chain carries TRBV4-1 and TRBJ1-5; D unclear. The CDR3 totals 13 residues. The germline V gene has CDR1 MGHRA and CDR2 YSYEKL. V lost 3 bases, J lost 3 bases, and 6 bases lay in between.

This clonotype was counted a few times. The CDR3 loop reads CASSGGGSGSRSYNEQFF. CDR3 DNA: TGTGCCAGCAGTGGGGGGGGTAGCGGGAGTCGGTCCTACAATGAGCAGTTCTTC. This sequence joins TRBV12-3 or TRBV12-4 and TRBJ2-1; 9 bases map to TRBD2. CDR3 length: 18 amino acids. Losses at the gene ends were 5 bases for V and 1 base for J; bases not matched to a gene: 12.

This clonotype was observed once. CDR3 nucleotide sequence: TGTGCCAGCAGTGGCGACCGGGACAGGGGTACAAACACCATATATTTT. The encoded protein is CASSGDRDRGTNTIYF. The chain is built from TRBV2 and TRBJ1-3; 10 positions match TRBD1. Germline CDR1 is SNHLY and CDR2 is FYNNEI. The CDR3 runs 16 residues. V shed 4 bases and J 6 bases; nucleotides not matched to a gene: 9.

This clonotype has a single count. This may be a read error, as it is one base from a much larger clone. The CDR3 bases are TGCGCCAGCAGCCAAGTAACGGGACTAAACTACAATGAGCAGCTCTTC. Protein sequence: CASSQVTGLNYNEQLF. J is TRBJ2-1 and V is TRBV4-3; 7 nucleotides match TRBD2. Germline V gene sequence: CDR1 LGHNA, CDR2 YSLEER. There are 16 residues in the CDR3.

This clonotype was seen repeatedly, ten times or more. This sequence joins TRBV28 and TRBJ2-1, with D tentatively TRBD2 (6 bases). Per the germline V gene, CDR1 is MDHEN and CDR2 is SYDVKM. CDR3 length: 12 residues. V lost 3 bases, J lost 16 bases, and 16 bases lay in between. CDR3 in DNA: TGTGCCAGCAGTTTGTCGGGTAGCGGAAGATTCTTC. It codes for CASSLSGSGRFF. Supplemented by reference TRBV28 and TRBJ2-1, the full variable domain reads DVKVTQSSRYLVKRTGEKVFLECVQDMDHENMFWYRQDPGLGLRLIYFSYDVKMKEKGDIPEGYSVSREKKERFSLILESASTNQTSMYLCASSLSGSGRFFGPGTRLTVL.

The chain uses TRBV5-1 and TRBJ2-1; the D is unclear. The V end lost 0 bases, the J end lost 10 bases, and 14 bases lay between the germline ends. Looked up from germline, CDR1 is SGHRS and CDR2 is YFSETQ. The CDR3 is made up of 14 amino acids. The CDR3: CASSLDFPGVEQFF. The DNA for the CDR3 is TGCGCCAGCAGCTTGGACTTTCCAGGTGTGGAGCAGTTCTTC.

This clonotype was picked up a small number of times. This rearrangement joins TRBV15 to TRBJ2-7; no definite D call. V dropped 3 bases and J dropped 1 base, with 7 bases sitting between them. CDR3 length: 13 residues. From germline, CDR1 is LNHNV and CDR2 YYDKDF (reference sequence). CDR3: CATSSGFSYEQYF. The CDR3, as DNA: TGTGCCACCAGCAGCGGGTTTTCCTACGAGCAGTACTTC. Looking up the rest from reference TRBV15 and TRBJ2-7 gives the full variable domain: DAMVIQNPRYQVTQFGKPVTLSCSQTLNHNVMYWYQQKSSQAPKLLFHYYDKDFNNEADTPDNFQSRRPNTSFCFLDIRSPGLGDTAMYLCATSSGFSYEQYFGPGTRLTVT.

A note on this clonotype: Likely a read error: the CDR3 ends without its conserved phenylalanine or tryptophan. The chain has TRBV7-9 and TRBJ1-2; D is perhaps TRBD1 (5 bases). The CDR3 contains 16 residues. Trimming pared 1 base from V and 4 bases from J, leaving 16 bases between. CDR1 and CDR2 from the germline V gene are SEHNR and FQNEAQ (reference sequence). CDR3 in amino acids: CASSLVVGEQGYGYTS. The CDR3 bases are TGTGCCAGCAGCTTAGTGGTAGGGGAACAAGGCTATGGCTACACCTCC.

This clonotype was observed a few times. The chain links TRBV5-4 to TRBJ2-1; 7 positions agree with TRBD1. J lost 6 bases, V lost 0 bases, and 3 bases had no gene match. This CDR3 has 14 amino acids. The germline V gene encodes CDR1 SGHNT and CDR2 YYREEE (reference sequence). CDR3 in amino acids: CASSLVGDSNEQFF. The CDR3 region has the DNA TGTGCCAGCAGCTTGGTAGGGGACAGCAATGAGCAGTTCTTC.

A note on this clonotype: Being one base from a much bigger clone, this may be a read error. The chain employs TRBV5-1 and TRBJ2-7; 7 bases are shared with TRBD1. Germline V gene data show CDR1 as SGHRS and CDR2 as YFSETQ. The V and J ends lost 2 bases and 2 bases, in that order; junction bases with no gene match: 7. The CDR3 extends over 15 amino acids. Here the CDR3 reads CASSFARDRPYEQYF. The CDR3 bases are TGCGCCAGCAGCTTCGCCCGGGACAGACCCTACGAGCAGTACTTC.

This clonotype was detected many times. The V gene is TRBV7-2, the J gene TRBJ2-1; 7 bases agree with TRBD2. Germline-derived CDR1 and CDR2 are SGHTA and FQGNSA. The CDR3 is made up of 15 amino acids. J lost 3 bases, V lost 2 bases, and 4 bases had no gene match. The CDR3 loop reads CASSLTRGDYNEQFF. In DNA form, the CDR3 reads TGTGCCAGCAGCTTAACCCGGGGGGACTACAATGAGCAGTTCTTC.

This clonotype was detected only a few times. This chain uses TRBV30 with TRBJ1-6; D not resolved. V lost 0 bases and J lost 0, with 9 bases in between. The germline V gene has CDR1 GTSNPN and CDR2 SVGIG (reference sequence). The CDR3 is 16 residues long. The CDR3 DNA follows: TGTGCCTGGAGTGTAATTAAGAGCTCCTATAATTCACCCCTCCACTTT. Protein sequence: CAWSVIKSSYNSPLHF. Full variable domain (remainder filled in from reference TRBV30 and TRBJ1-6): SQTIHQWPATLVQPVGSPLSLECTVEGTSNPNLYWYRQAAGRGLQLLFYSVGIGQISSEVPQNLSASRPQDRQFILSSKKLLLSDSGFYLCAWSVIKSSYNSPLHFGNGTRLTVT.

The gene calls are TRBV2 and TRBJ1-5; D remains unclear. V lost 6 bases and J 4 bases, leaving 10 bases between the germline ends. The CDR3 spans 13 residues. Germline V lookup: CDR1 SNHLY, CDR2 FYNNEI. CDR3 loop: CASRATDNQPQHF. CDR3 coding DNA: TGTGCCAGCAGGGCTACAGATAATCAGCCCCAGCATTTT.

Concerning this clonotype itself: This may be a read error, as it is one base from a much larger clone. V gene TRBV6-5 combines with J gene TRBJ2-7; D not resolved. CDR3 length equals 15 residues. CDR1 is MNHEY and CDR2 is SVGAGI in the germline V gene. Trimming pared 2 bases from V and 2 bases from J, leaving 13 bases between. The CDR3 region has the DNA TGTGCCAGCAGTTACCCGATTGGGCAGGCCTACGAGCAGTACTTC. Translated, it gives CASSYPIGQAYEQYF.

The J gene is TRBJ2-6, the V gene TRBV6-2 or TRBV6-3, with D unclear. The CDR3 has 19 amino acids. Germline V CDR1 and CDR2: MNHEY, SVGEGT. V was cut by 6 bases and J by 0 bases, with 21 bases left in between. CDR3: CASSSRIVSPISGANVLTF. DNA of the CDR3: TGTGCCAGCAGCTCCCGTATTGTGTCCCCTATCTCTGGGGCCAACGTCCTGACTTTC.